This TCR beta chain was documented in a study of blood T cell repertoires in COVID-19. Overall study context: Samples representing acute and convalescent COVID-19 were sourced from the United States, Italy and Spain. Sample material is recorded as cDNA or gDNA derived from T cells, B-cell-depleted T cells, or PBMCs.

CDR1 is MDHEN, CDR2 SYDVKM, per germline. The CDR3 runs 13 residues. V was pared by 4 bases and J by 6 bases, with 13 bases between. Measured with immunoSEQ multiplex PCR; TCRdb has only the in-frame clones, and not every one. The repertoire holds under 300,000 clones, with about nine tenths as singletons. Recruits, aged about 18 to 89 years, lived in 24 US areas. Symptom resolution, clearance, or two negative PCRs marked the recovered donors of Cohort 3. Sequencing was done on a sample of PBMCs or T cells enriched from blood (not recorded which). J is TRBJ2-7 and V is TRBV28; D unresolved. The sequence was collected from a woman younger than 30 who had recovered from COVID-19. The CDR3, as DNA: TGTGCCAGCAGTTCCCCGATGTTCGGCGAGCAGTACTTC. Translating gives CASSSPMFGEQYF.